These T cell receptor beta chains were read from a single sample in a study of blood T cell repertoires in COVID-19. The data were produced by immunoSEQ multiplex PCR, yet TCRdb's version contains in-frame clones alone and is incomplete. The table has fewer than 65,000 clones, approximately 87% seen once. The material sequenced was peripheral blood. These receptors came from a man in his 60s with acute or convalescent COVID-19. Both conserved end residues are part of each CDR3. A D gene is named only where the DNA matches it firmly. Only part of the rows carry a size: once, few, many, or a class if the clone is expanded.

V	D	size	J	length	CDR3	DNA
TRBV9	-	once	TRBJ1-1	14	CASSVGGGGTEAFF	TGTGCCAGCAGCGTAGGTGGGGGAGGCACTGAAGCTTTCTTT
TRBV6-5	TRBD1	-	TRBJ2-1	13	CASRGTGVNEQFF	TGTGCCAGCAGGGGGACAGGGGTCAATGAGCAGTTCTTC
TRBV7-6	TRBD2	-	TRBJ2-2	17	CASSLESASGGFGELFF	TGTGCCAGCAGCTTAGAATCGGCTAGCGGGGGCTTCGGGGAGCTGTTTTTT
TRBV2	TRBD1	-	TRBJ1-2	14	CASIGQVNNRGYTF	TGTGCCAGCATAGGACAGGTGAATAATCGTGGCTACACCTTC
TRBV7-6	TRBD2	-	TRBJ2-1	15	CASRQNPGGSDEQFF	TGTGCCAGCAGACAAAACCCGGGGGGGTCAGATGAGCAGTTCTTC
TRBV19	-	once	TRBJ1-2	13	CASSIPGFYGYTF	TGTGCCAGTAGTATCCCCGGGTTCTATGGCTACACCTTC
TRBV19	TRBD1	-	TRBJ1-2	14	CASSMRQGPNGYTF	TGTGCCAGTAGTATGAGACAGGGGCCAAATGGCTACACCTTC
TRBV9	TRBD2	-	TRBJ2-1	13	CASSLRTSGEQFF	TGTGCCAGCAGCCTCAGGACTAGCGGTGAGCAGTTCTTC
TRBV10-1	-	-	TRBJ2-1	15	CASSGGQFSYNEQFF	TGCGCCAGCAGTGGAGGACAGTTTTCCTACAATGAGCAGTTCTTC
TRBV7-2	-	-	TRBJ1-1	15	CASSLEVGRVTEAFF	TGTGCCAGCAGCTTAGAAGTGGGCAGGGTCACTGAAGCTTTCTTT
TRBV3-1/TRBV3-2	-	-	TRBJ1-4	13	CASSQGSGEKLFF	TGTGCCAGCAGCCAAGGGAGTGGTGAAAAACTGTTTTTT
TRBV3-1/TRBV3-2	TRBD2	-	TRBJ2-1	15	CASSQGSGDGNEQFF	TGTGCCAGCAGCCAGGGGAGCGGGGATGGGAATGAGCAGTTCTTC
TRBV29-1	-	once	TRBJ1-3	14	CSVEDVNQGGTIYF	TGCAGCGTTGAAGATGTGAATCAGGGAGGCACCATATATTTT
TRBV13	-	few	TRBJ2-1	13	CASKGWGNNEQFF	TGTGCCAGCAAGGGGTGGGGTAACAATGAGCAGTTCTTC
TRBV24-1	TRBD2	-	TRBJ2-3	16	CATSPLSGARTDTQYF	TGTGCCACCAGTCCCCTTAGCGGGGCCCGCACAGATACGCAGTATTTT
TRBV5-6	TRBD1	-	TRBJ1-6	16	CASSKDRVSYNSPLHF	TGTGCCAGCAGCAAGGACAGGGTGTCCTATAATTCACCCCTCCACTTT
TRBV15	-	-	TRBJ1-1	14	CATSRDPKNTEAFF	TGTGCCACCAGCAGAGATCCCAAGAACACTGAAGCTTTCTTT
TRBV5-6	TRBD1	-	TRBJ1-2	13	CASSRDRGYGYTF	TGTGCCAGCAGCCGGGACAGGGGCTATGGCTACACCTTC
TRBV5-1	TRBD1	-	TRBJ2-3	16	CASSSGGQGATDTQYF	TGCGCCAGCAGCTCGGGGGGACAGGGTGCCACAGATACGCAGTATTTT
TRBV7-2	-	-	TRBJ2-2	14	CASSLGGNTGELFF	TGTGCCAGCAGCCTCGGTGGGAACACCGGGGAGCTGTTTTTT
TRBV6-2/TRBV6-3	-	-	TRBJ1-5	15	CASSYEGSANQPQHF	TGTGCCAGCAGTTACGAGGGTTCCGCGAATCAGCCCCAGCATTTT
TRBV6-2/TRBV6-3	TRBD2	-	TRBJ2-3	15	CASSPSGDATDTQYF	TGTGCCAGCAGCCCTAGCGGGGACGCCACAGATACGCAGTATTTT
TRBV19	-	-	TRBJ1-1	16	CASSTQREGWNTEAFF	TGTGCCAGTAGTACCCAGAGGGAAGGGTGGAACACTGAAGCTTTCTTT
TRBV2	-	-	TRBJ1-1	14	CASSGQQGNTEAFF	TGTGCCAGCAGTGGTCAGCAGGGGAACACTGAAGCTTTCTTT
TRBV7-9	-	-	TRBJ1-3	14	CASSTETSGNTIYF	TGTGCCAGCAGCACAGAGACAAGTGGAAACACCATATATTTT
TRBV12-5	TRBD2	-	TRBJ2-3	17	CASGLVLSGGAIDTQYF	TGTGCTAGTGGTTTGGTACTTAGCGGGGGGGCCATAGATACGCAGTATTTT
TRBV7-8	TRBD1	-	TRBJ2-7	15	CASSKDRVSPREQYF	TGTGCCAGCAGCAAGGACAGGGTATCCCCGAGGGAGCAGTACTTC
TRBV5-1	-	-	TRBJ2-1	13	CASMGTSENEQFF	TGCGCCAGCATGGGGACATCTGAAAATGAGCAGTTCTTC
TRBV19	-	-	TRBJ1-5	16	CASSILTWGADQPQHF	TGTGCCAGTAGTATACTCACATGGGGCGCAGATCAGCCCCAGCATTTT
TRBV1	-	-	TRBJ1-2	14	CTSSPYKADYGYTF	TGCACCAGCAGCCCTTATAAGGCGGACTATGGCTACACCTTC
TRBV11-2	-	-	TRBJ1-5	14	CASSQGGWGQPQHF	TGTGCCAGCAGCCAGGGAGGCTGGGGACAGCCCCAGCATTTT